The sequence of this TCR beta chain was determined in a study of T cell responses to AZD1222 COVID-19 vaccine. Germline V gives CDR1 SEHNR, CDR2 FQNEAQ (reference sequence). The CDR3 totals 16 residues. V was shortened by 4 bases and J by 7 bases, with 19 bases between the two germline ends. Measured with immunoSEQ multiplex PCR; TCRdb has only the in-frame clones, and not every one. This sample has approximately 120,000 clones, with 88% found just once. The sequenced sample was peripheral blood, obtained 28 days after the second AZD1222 dose. The receptor comes from an adult who received the AZD1222 COVID-19 vaccine. V usage is TRBV7-9 and J usage is TRBJ1-4, with a weak D call TRBD1 (6 bases). The CDR3 spells CASSYFGGGQGEKLFF. In nucleotides, the CDR3 is TGTGCCAGCAGCTATTTTGGAGGGGGGCAAGGTGAAAAACTGTTTTTT.